The 18 T cell receptor beta chains below come from one sample, sequenced in a study of regulatory T cells in long-lasting Graves disease. Arm-PCR of CDR3 regions and iRepertoire HTBI primers were the basis on which TCR beta libraries were built. One entry per CDR3 protein results from TCRdb running MiXCR on the multiplex PCR reads. The sample includes about 210,000 distinct CDR3 sequences, roughly 19% of them seen just once. Indicated time point: newly diagnosed GD, antithyroid drugs for less than 3 months. Making the TCR library involved RNA that had been extracted from PBMCs. These records were also assigned to another study, of T cells in Graves' hyperthyroidism and ophthalmopathy.

The sequencing used peripheral blood mononuclear cells (PBMCs), collected at new diagnosis, from a patient treated with antithyroid drugs. All receptors come from a woman aged 25-40 years with Graves disease.

This clonotype occurred a few times. A much more abundant neighbour one base away suggests this may be a read error. The CDR3 does not close with the conserved phenylalanine or tryptophan, likely indicating a read error. The chain has TRBV7-3 and TRBJ1-6, with D unclear. V lost 5 bases to trimming and J lost 10 bases, with 12 bases between them. The CDR3 sequence is 13 residues long. Germline CDR1 reads SGHTA; CDR2 reads FQGTGA. The CDR3 here is CASSITGWSPLHL. In DNA form, the CDR3 reads TGTGCCAGCAGCATCACCGGGTGGTCACCCCTCCACCTT.

The table lists this clonotype with many counts. J is TRBJ2-4 and V is TRBV20-1; 8 bases fit TRBD2. Germline CDR1 is DFQATT and CDR2 is SNEGSKA (reference sequence). The CDR3 sequence is 16 residues long. V shed 0 bases and J 2 bases; nucleotides not matched to a gene: 6. The CDR3: CSARDPKRGTKNIQYF. The CDR3, as DNA: TGCAGTGCTAGAGATCCCAAGCGGGGGACCAAAAACATTCAGTACTTC.

This clonotype was detected many times. The chain combines TRBV7-8 with TRBJ1-1, with D perhaps matching TRBD1 (6 bases). CDR3 length: 16 amino acids. CDR1 is SGHVS and CDR2 is FQNEAQ in the germline V gene. Deletions cut 1 base from V and 1 base from J, with 13 bases between. CDR3 loop: CASSLGGRGTNTEAFF. CDR3 nucleotide sequence: TGTGCCAGCAGCTTAGGGGGGCGGGGGACGAACACTGAAGCTTTCTTT.

This clonotype showed up many times. The chain joins TRBV7-9 to TRBJ2-7; 13 nucleotides align to TRBD2. Germline V gene sequence: CDR1 SEHNR, CDR2 FQNEAQ (reference sequence). The ends lost 3 bases at V and 2 bases at J; junction bases unmatched: 4. This CDR3 contains 16 residues. The CDR3: CASSFVTSGRAYEQYF. The CDR3 nucleotides read TGTGCCAGCAGCTTCGTCACTAGCGGGAGGGCCTACGAGCAGTACTTC.

A word on this clonotype: A much larger clone lies a single base off, so this may be a read error. The rearrangement links TRBV9 to TRBJ2-1; 14 bases align to TRBD2. The germline gives CDR1 SGDLS, CDR2 YYNGEE. CDR3 size: 15 residues. Trimming took 4 bases from V and 13 from J; bases not matched to a gene: 10. The CDR3 DNA sequence: TGTGCCAGCAGCAACCGGACTAGCGGGGGGCCCTTACAGTTCTTC. The encoded protein is CASSNRTSGGPLQFF. Combining the CDR3 with reference TRBV9 and TRBJ2-1 gives the whole variable domain DSGVTQTPKHLITATGQRVTLRCSPRSGDLSVYWYQQSLDQGLQFLIQYYNGEERAKGNILERFSAQQFPDLHSELNLSSLELGDSALYFCASSNRTSGGPLQFFGPGTRLTVL.

This clonotype was counted ten times or more. The chain carries TRBV7-9 and TRBJ2-1; TRBD2 matches 13 bases. Germline CDR1 and CDR2: SEHNR and FQNEAQ (reference sequence). The trim removed 8 bases at V and 4 bases at J, leaving 8 bases unmatched. This CDR3 is built from 16 residues. The CDR3 DNA sequence: TGTGCCAGCCCCGGGACTAGCGGGATGAGTTACAATGAGCAGTTCTTC. It is translated as CASPGTSGMSYNEQFF.

This clonotype was counted many times. The chain is built from TRBV7-8 and TRBJ2-7, with TRBD1 matching over 9 bases. V lost 1 base to trimming and J lost 4 bases; unmatched junction nucleotides: 5. The CDR3 is 15 residues long. Germline assignment: CDR1 SGHVS and CDR2 FQNEAQ. CDR3 loop: CASSLGGTGQYEQYF. The CDR3 bases are TGTGCCAGCAGCTTAGGGGGGACAGGGCAATACGAGCAGTACTTC.

This clonotype was seen repeatedly, ten times or more. This rearrangement joins TRBV15 to TRBJ2-7; D possibly corresponds to TRBD2 (5 bases). The V end lost 3 bases, the J end lost 1 base, and 16 bases lay between the germline ends. The CDR3 is 16 residues long. CDR1 and CDR2 (germline): LNHNV, YYDKDF (reference sequence). The CDR3 is CATSRKAGVGSYEQYF. In DNA, the CDR3 is TGTGCCACCAGCAGGAAAGCCGGGGTAGGGTCCTACGAGCAGTACTTC.

This clonotype was counted only a few times. The V call is TRBV20-1, the J call TRBJ2-7; either TRBD1 or TRBD2 may fit D (5 bases each). The CDR3 runs to 14 residues. Germline V CDR1 and CDR2: DFQATT, SNEGSKA (reference sequence). V lost 4 bases, J lost 2 bases, and 15 bases lay in between. CDR3 region: CSATSSGTAYEQYF. As DNA, the CDR3 is TGCAGTGCTACCTCGTCGGGGACGGCCTACGAGCAGTACTTC.

This clonotype was detected many times. The chain couples TRBV6-6 to TRBJ1-5; D perhaps matches TRBD1 (5 bases). There are 15 residues in the CDR3. Trimming stripped 0 bases from V and 7 bases from J, with 13 bases between. The germline V gene encodes CDR1 MNHNY and CDR2 SVGAGI (reference sequence). This CDR3 reads CASSYSTRVRQPQHF. The CDR3 coding sequence is TGTGCCAGCAGTTACTCGACCAGGGTGAGGCAGCCCCAGCATTTT.

This clonotype was found many times. This chain connects TRBV20-1 to TRBJ1-2; tentative D call: TRBD1 (6 bases). Trimming cost V 5 bases and J 7 bases, with 14 bases left between them. Germline V gene data show CDR1 as DFQATT and CDR2 as SNEGSKA (reference sequence). The CDR3 loop spans 12 amino acids. The CDR3 DNA reads TGCAGTGCTTACGGGGGCATGTCTGGCTACACCTTC. Its protein product is CSAYGGMSGYTF.

The chain carries TRBV4-2 and TRBJ2-1; D is possibly TRBD2 (7 bases). This CDR3 has 15 amino acids. Germline V gene sequence: CDR1 LGHNA, CDR2 YNFKEQ. The germline V and J ends were trimmed by 6 bases and 8 bases, with 20 bases remaining between them. CDR3 protein: CASSLEGGARDEQFF. The CDR3 DNA reads as TGTGCCAGCAGTCTAGAGGGGGGGGCTAGAGATGAGCAGTTCTTC.

The chain recombines TRBV4-1 with TRBJ1-1, with TRBD1 as a possible D gene (6 bases). Trimming cost V 3 bases and J 3 bases, with 14 bases left between them. The CDR3 totals 15 residues. Germline CDR1 MGHRA, CDR2 YSYEKL. CDR3 nucleotides: TGCGCCAGCAGCCATCAGGGGTATGGGGACACTGAAGCTTTCTTT. Protein: CASSHQGYGDTEAFF.

The chain is built from TRBV5-1 and TRBJ2-7; D is uncertain. The V gene lost 4 bases and the J gene lost 2 bases, with 13 bases spanning the gap. Germline assignment: CDR1 SGHRS and CDR2 YFSETQ. The CDR3 has 14 amino acids. This CDR3 is CASSPSRWTYEQYF. CDR3 nucleotide sequence: TGCGCCAGCAGCCCTTCTAGGTGGACCTACGAGCAGTACTTC.

This clonotype was observed at least ten times. The chain combines TRBV20-1 with TRBJ2-1, with 13 bases lining up with TRBD2. Germline V CDR1 and CDR2: DFQATT, SNEGSKA (reference sequence). V was clipped by 4 bases and J by 0 bases; unmatched bases: 12. The CDR3 consists of 19 residues. CDR3 sequence (DNA): TGCAGTGCTAAAGAGACTAGCGGGGGGCACGTCAGCTCCTACAATGAGCAGTTCTTC. Translating gives CSAKETSGGHVSSYNEQFF.

This clonotype was counted many times. This rearrangement joins TRBV6-5 to TRBJ2-7; D unresolved. Trimming stripped 0 bases from V and 0 bases from J, with 12 bases between. CDR3 size: 16 residues. CDR1 MNHEY and CDR2 SVGAGI come from the germline V gene. The CDR3 spells CASSYSGGAPSYEQYF. CDR3 nucleotides: TGTGCCAGCAGTTACTCTGGTGGAGCCCCCTCCTACGAGCAGTACTTC.

This clonotype was seen many times. The CDR3 DNA reads TGTGCCAGCAGCCAAGGAGTACAGCGGGGAACCGTGACCCAGTACTTC. Translation gives CASSQGVQRGTVTQYF. The chain couples TRBV14 to TRBJ2-5; 7 nucleotides line up with TRBD2. J was trimmed by 7 bases and V by 1 base; bases with no gene match: 12. The CDR3 loop spans 16 amino acids. Germline values: CDR1 SGHDN, CDR2 FVKESK.

This clonotype was seen repeatedly, ten times or more. The chain recombines TRBV19 with TRBJ2-5, with TRBD2 matching 7 bases. CDR1 is LNHDA, CDR2 SQIVND, per germline (reference sequence). CDR3 length: 14 amino acids. Unmatched junction bases numbered 6, after V lost 3 bases and J lost 5 bases. The CDR3 DNA is TGTGCCAGTAGTATGATAAGAGCGGGGGAGACCCAGTACTTC. It codes for CASSMIRAGETQYF.